This TCR beta chain appears in the sequencing data of a study of post-analysis software for immune sequencing data. Study as a whole: Patients had relapsing-remitting, secondary progressive or progressive-relapsing multiple sclerosis; some lacked subtype. Study-level points and caveats: Controls showed significantly higher normalized Chao1 diversity than did multiple sclerosis patients. F measure grouped same-batch samples tightly together.

Unique molecular identifiers were carried by the TCR beta cDNA libraries. TCRdb reanalysed the PCR reads using MiXCR and keeps one entry per CDR3 protein. The repertoire holds around 400,000 distinct CDR3 sequences, with roughly 30% as singletons. A note on this clonotype: Antigen: not known.

What was sequenced was blood. This receptor was identified in a girl aged 10 to 17 with multiple sclerosis.

CDR3: CSVARASYNEQFF. In nucleotides, the CDR3 is TGCAGCGTTGCGAGAGCCTCCTACAATGAGCAGTTCTTC. The chain joins TRBV29-1 to TRBJ2-1; D unclear. The CDR3 has 13 amino acids. In germline, CDR1 is SQVTM, CDR2 ANQGSEA. The V end was cut by 4 bases, the J end by 0 bases, with 7 bases between.